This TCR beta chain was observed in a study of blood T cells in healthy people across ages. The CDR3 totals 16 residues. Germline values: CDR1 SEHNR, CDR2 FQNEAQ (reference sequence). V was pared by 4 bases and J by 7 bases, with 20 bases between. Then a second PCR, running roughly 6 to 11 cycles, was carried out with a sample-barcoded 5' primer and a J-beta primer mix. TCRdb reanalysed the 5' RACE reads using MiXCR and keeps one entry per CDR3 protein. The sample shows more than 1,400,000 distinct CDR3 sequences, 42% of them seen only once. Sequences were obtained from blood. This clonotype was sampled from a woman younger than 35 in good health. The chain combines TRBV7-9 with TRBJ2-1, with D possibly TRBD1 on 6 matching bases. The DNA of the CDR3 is TGTGCCAGCAGCTCTACAGGGAGTACCTTTGGAAATGAGCAGTTCTTC. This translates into CASSSTGSTFGNEQFF. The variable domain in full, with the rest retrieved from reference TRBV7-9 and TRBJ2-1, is DTGVSQNPRHKITKRGQNVTFRCDPISEHNRLYWYRQTLGQGPEFLTYFQNEAQLEKSRLLSDRFSAERPKGSFSTLEIQRTEQGDSAMYLCASSSTGSTFGNEQFFGPGTRLTVL.